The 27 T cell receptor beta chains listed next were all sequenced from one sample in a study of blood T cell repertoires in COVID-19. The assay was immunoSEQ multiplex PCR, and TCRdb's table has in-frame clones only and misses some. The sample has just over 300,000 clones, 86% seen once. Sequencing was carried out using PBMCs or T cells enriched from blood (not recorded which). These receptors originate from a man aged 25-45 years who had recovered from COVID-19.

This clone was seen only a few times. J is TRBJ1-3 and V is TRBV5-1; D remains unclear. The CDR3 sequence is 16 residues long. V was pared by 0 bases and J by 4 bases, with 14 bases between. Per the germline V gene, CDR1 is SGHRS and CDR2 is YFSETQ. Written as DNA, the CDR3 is TGCGCCAGCAGCTTGGTTATCGGATCGGAGGGAAACACCATATATTTT. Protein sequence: CASSLVIGSEGNTIYF.

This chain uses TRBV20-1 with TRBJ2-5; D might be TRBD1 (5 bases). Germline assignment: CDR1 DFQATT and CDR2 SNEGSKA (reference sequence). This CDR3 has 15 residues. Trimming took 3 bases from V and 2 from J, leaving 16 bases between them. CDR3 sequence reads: CSASVFRGGQETQYF. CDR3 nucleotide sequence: TGCAGTGCTAGTGTGTTTAGGGGTGGGCAAGAGACCCAGTACTTC.

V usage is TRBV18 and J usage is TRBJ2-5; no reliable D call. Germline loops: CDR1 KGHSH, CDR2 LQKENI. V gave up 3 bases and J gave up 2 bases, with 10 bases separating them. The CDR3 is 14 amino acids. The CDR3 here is CASSPNTLQETQYF. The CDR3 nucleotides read TGTGCCAGCTCACCCAATACTTTACAAGAGACCCAGTACTTC.

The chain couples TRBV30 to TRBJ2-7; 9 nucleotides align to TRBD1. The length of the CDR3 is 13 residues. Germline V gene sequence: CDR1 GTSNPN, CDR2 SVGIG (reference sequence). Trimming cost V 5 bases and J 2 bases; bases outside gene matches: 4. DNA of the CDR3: TGTGCCTGGGGACAGGGGTCTACCTACGAGCAGTACTTC. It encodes CAWGQGSTYEQYF.

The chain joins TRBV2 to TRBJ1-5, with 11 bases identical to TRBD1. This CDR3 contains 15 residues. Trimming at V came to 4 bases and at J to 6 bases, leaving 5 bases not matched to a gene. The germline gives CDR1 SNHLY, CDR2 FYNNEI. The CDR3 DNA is TGTGCCAGCAGTGCGGACAGGGGGCGCAGTCAGCCCCAGCATTTT. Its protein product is CASSADRGRSQPQHF.

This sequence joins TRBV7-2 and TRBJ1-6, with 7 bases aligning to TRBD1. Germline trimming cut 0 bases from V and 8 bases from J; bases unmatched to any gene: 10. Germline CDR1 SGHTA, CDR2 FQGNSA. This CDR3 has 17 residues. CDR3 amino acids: CASSLAGTVSSYSPLHF. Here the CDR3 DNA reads TGTGCCAGCAGCTTAGCTGGGACAGTCTCGAGTTATTCACCCCTCCACTTT.

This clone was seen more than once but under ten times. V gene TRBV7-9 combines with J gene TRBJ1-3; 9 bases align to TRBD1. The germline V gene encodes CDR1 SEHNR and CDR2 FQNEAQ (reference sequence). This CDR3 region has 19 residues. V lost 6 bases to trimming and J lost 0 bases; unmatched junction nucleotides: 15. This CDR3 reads CASRGSGAGQGNSGNTIYF. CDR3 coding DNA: TGTGCCAGCAGGGGATCCGGGGCGGGACAGGGAAACTCTGGAAACACCATATATTTT. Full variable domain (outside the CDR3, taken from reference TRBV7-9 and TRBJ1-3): DTGVSQNPRHKITKRGQNVTFRCDPISEHNRLYWYRQTLGQGPEFLTYFQNEAQLEKSRLLSDRFSAERPKGSFSTLEIQRTEQGDSAMYLCASRGSGAGQGNSGNTIYFGEGSWLTVV.

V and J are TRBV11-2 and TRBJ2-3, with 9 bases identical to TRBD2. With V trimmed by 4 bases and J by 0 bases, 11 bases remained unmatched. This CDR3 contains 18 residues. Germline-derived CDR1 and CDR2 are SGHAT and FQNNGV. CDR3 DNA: TGTGCCAGCAGCTCTTATCGCGGCGGGGGGGAGAGCACAGATACGCAGTATTTT. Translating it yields CASSSYRGGGESTDTQYF.

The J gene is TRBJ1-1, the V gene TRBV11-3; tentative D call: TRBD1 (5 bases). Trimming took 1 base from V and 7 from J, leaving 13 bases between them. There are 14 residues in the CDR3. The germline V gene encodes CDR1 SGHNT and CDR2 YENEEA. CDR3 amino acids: CASSLGGPGREAFF. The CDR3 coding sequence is TGTGCCAGCAGCTTAGGGGGCCCTGGTCGTGAAGCTTTCTTT.

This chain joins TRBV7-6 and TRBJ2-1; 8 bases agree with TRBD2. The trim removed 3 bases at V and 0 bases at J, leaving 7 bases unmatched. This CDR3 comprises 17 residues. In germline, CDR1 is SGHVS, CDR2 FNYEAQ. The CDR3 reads CASSFGPGLGSYNEQFF. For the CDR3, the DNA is TGTGCCAGCAGCTTCGGTCCGGGACTAGGCTCCTACAATGAGCAGTTCTTC. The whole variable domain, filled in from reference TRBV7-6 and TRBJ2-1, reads GAGVSQSPRYKVTKRGQDVALRCDPISGHVSLYWYRQALGQGPEFLTYFNYEAQQDKSGLPNDRFSAERPEGSISTLTIQRTEQRDSAMYRCASSFGPGLGSYNEQFFGPGTRLTVL.

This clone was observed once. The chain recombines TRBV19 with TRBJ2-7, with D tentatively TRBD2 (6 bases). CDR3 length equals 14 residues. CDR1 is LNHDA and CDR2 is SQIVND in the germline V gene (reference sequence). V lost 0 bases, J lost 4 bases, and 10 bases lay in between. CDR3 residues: CASSIDGSTYEQYF. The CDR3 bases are TGTGCCAGTAGTATAGACGGGAGTACATACGAGCAGTACTTC.

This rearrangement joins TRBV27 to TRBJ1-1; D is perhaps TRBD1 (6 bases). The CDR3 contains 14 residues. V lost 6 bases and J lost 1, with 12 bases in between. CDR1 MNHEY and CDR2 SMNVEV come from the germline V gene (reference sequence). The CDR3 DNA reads TGTGCCAGCAGGAACTCCAGGGGGAACACTGAAGCTTTCTTT. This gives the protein CASRNSRGNTEAFF.

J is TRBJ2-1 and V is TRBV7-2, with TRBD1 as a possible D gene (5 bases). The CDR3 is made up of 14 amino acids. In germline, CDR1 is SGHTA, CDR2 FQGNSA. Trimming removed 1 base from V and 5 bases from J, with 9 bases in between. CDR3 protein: CASSLGLGDNEQFF. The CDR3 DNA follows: TGTGCCAGCAGCTTAGGCCTAGGGGACAATGAGCAGTTCTTC. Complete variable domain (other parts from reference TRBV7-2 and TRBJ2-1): GAGVSQSPSNKVTEKGKDVELRCDPISGHTALYWYRQSLGQGLEFLIYFQGNSAPDKSGLPSDRFSAERTGGSVSTLTIQRTQQEDSAVYLCASSLGLGDNEQFFGPGTRLTVL.

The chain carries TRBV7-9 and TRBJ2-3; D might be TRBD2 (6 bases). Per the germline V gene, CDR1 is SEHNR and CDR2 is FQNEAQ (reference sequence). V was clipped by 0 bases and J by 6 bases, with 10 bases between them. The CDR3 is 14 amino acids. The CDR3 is CASSLAGAGDTQYF. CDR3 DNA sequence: TGTGCCAGCAGCTTAGCGGGTGCGGGGGATACGCAGTATTTT.

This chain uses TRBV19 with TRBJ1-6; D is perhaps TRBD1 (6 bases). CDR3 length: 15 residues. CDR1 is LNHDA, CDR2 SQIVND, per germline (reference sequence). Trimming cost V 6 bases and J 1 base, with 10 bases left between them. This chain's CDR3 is CASSRGRSYNSPLHF. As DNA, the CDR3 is TGTGCCAGTAGCAGGGGAAGGTCCTATAATTCACCCCTCCACTTT.

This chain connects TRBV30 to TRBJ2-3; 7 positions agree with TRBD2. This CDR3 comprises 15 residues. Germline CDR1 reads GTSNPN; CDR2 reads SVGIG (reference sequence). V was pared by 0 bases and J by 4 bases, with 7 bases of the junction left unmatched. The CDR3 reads CAWSVQRGLSDTQYF. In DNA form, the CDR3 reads TGTGCCTGGAGTGTACAGCGGGGTCTCTCAGATACGCAGTATTTT.

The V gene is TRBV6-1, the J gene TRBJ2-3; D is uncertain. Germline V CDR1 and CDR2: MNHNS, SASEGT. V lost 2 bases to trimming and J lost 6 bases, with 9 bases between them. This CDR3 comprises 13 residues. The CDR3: CASSEPPLDTQYF. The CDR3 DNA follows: TGTGCCAGCAGTGAACCTCCCTTGGATACGCAGTATTTT.

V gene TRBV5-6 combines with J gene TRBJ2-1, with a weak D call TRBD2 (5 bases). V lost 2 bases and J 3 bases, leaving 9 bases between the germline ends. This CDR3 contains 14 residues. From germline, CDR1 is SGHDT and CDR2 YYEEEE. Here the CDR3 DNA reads TGTGCCAGCAGCTTCGAGGGAGACTACAATGAGCAGTTCTTC. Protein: CASSFEGDYNEQFF.

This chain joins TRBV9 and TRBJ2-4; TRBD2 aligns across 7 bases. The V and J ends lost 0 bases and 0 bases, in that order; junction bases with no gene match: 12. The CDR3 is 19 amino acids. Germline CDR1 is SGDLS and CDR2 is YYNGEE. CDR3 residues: CASSVVEWGGPLAKNIQYF. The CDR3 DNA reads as TGTGCCAGCAGCGTAGTTGAATGGGGGGGACCCCTAGCCAAAAACATTCAGTACTTC.

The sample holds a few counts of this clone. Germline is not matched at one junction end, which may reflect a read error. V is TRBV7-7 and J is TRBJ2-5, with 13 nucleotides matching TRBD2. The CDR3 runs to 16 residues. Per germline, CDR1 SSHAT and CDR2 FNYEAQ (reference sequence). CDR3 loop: CASSLLLAGGPQTQYF. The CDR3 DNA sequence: TGTGCTAGCAGCCTCCTACTAGCGGGAGGGCCGCAGACCCAGTACTTC.

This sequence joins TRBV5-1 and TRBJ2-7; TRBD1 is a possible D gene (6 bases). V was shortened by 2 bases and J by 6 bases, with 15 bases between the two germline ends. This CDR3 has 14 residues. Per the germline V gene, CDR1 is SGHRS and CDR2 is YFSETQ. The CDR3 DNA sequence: TGCGCCAGCAGCTTTTTAGGACAGCAAGGCGAGCAGTACTTC. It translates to CASSFLGQQGEQYF.

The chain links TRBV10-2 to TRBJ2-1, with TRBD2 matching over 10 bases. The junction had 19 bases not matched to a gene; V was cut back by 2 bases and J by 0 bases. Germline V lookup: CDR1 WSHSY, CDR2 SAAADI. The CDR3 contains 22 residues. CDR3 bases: TGCGCCAGCAGTGAGCCCTTCGATAGTAGCGGGGGGCCCGTTAGCTCCTACAATGAGCAGTTCTTC. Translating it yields CASSEPFDSSGGPVSSYNEQFF.

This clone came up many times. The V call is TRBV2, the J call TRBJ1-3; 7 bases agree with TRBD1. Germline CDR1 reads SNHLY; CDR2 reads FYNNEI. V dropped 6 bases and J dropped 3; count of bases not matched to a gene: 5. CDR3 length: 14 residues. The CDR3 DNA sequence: TGTGCCAGCAGCGGGACAGCAATTGGAAACACCATATATTTT. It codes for CASSGTAIGNTIYF.

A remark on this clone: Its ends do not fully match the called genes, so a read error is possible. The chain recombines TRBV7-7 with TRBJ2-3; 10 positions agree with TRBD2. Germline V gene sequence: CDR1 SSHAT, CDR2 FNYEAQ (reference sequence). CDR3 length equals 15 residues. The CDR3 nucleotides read TGTGCTAGCAGCTTAAGCGGGGGGGACACAGATACGCAGTATTTT. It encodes CASSLSGGDTDTQYF.

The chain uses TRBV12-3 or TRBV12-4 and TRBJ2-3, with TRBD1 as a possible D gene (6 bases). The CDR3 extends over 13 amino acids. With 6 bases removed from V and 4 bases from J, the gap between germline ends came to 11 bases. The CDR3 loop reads CASRWGPPDTQYF. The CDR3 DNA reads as TGTGCCAGCAGGTGGGGGCCCCCAGATACGCAGTATTTT.

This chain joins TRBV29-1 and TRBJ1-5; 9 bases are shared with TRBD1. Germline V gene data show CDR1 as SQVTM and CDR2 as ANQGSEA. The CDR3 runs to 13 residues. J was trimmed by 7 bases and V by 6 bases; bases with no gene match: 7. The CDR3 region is CSVGDRARQPQHF. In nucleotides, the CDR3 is TGCAGCGTGGGGGACAGGGCCCGACAGCCCCAGCATTTT.

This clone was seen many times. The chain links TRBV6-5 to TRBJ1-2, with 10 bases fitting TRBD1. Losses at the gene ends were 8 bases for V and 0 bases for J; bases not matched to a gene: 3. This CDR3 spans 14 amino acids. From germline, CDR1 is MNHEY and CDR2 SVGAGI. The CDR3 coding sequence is TGTGCCAGCTGGACAGGGGGTACTAACTATGGCTACACCTTC. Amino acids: CASWTGGTNYGYTF.